One sample yielded the 27 T cell receptor beta chains listed below, sequenced in a study of blood T cells in healthy people across ages. PCR was performed a second time for roughly 7 to 12 cycles using a sample-barcoded 5' primer and a J-beta primer mix. TCRdb recomputed calls from the 5' RACE reads with MiXCR, one row per CDR3 protein. The sample has 1.8 million or so distinct CDR3 sequences; roughly two fifths are singletons. Input material: blood. These receptors came from a human donor in good health.

With respect to this clonotype: One end of the junction is discordant with germline, which a read error may explain. The chain recombines TRBV5-1 with TRBJ1-4, with no clear D. Germline lookup yields CDR1 SGHRS and CDR2 YFSETQ. The CDR3 is made up of 11 amino acids. The CDR3 coding sequence is TGCGCCAGCAGAGAGGACGAAAAACGGTTTTTT. Translation: CASREDEKRFF.

This clonotype was recorded a few times. The J gene is TRBJ2-1, the V gene TRBV4-3, with unresolved D. Trimming took off 0 bases at V and 0 bases at J, with 6 bases between the two ends. CDR3 length: 15 amino acids. Germline CDR1 reads LGHNA; CDR2 reads YSLEER. CDR3 loop: CASSQDWSSYNEQFF. As DNA, the CDR3 is TGCGCCAGCAGCCAAGACTGGAGCTCCTACAATGAGCAGTTCTTC.

This clonotype was counted ten times or more. The junction shows a germline mismatch at one end, possibly a read error. The chain joins TRBV12-3 or TRBV12-4 to TRBJ2-7, with D uncertain. This CDR3 is 13 amino acids long. The CDR3 DNA follows: TGTGCCAGCAGCTTAGCTCTAGGCTACGAGCAGTACTTC. Its protein product is CASSLALGYEQYF.

The chain links TRBV7-2 to TRBJ2-5, with D tentatively TRBD1 or TRBD2 (5 bases each). V lost 5 bases to trimming and J lost 3 bases, with 13 bases between them. The CDR3 covers 14 residues. Germline lookup yields CDR1 SGHTA and CDR2 FQGNSA. CDR3 nucleotides: TGTGCCAGCAGCCGCATGAGGGGAGAAGAGACCCAGTACTTC. As protein: CASSRMRGEETQYF. The entire variable domain, with the rest obtained from reference TRBV7-2 and TRBJ2-5, is as follows: GAGVSQSPSNKVTEKGKDVELRCDPISGHTALYWYRQSLGQGLEFLIYFQGNSAPDKSGLPSDRFSAERTGGSVSTLTIQRTQQEDSAVYLCASSRMRGEETQYFGPGTRLLVL.

This clonotype appeared a few times. As DNA, the CDR3 is TGTGCCAGCAGTGAAATAGCCTTCTCTGGGGCCAACGTCCTGACTTTC. Its translation is CASSEIAFSGANVLTF. The rearrangement uses TRBV2 and TRBJ2-6; D gene uncertain. V was cut by 2 bases and J by 0 bases, with 8 bases left in between. Germline V gives CDR1 SNHLY, CDR2 FYNNEI. The CDR3 contains 16 residues.

The V gene is TRBV4-2, the J gene TRBJ2-4; maybe TRBD1 (6 bases). The J call could be wrong; TRBJ2-7 is a better fit for the DNA end. CDR1 LGHNA and CDR2 YNFKEQ come from the germline V gene. The CDR3 runs to 15 residues. CDR3 DNA: TGTGCCAGCAGCCAACCTGCTACAGGGCTCTGCGAGCAGTACTTC. Encoded protein: CASSQPATGLCEQYF.

Here the CDR3 reads CASSYRGPVGQPQHF. The CDR3 nucleotides read TGTGCCAGCAGTTACAGGGGGCCGGTCGGGCAGCCCCAGCATTTT. The chain recombines TRBV6-2 or TRBV6-3 with TRBJ1-5; TRBD1 matches 7 bases. This CDR3 is built from 15 residues. The junction had 8 bases not matched to a gene; V was cut back by 2 bases and J by 7 bases. CDR1 and CDR2 (germline): MNHEY, SVGEGT.

This clonotype has a handful of counts. The chain has TRBV4-3 and TRBJ2-4, with D unclear. Trimming took off 0 bases at V and 11 bases at J, with 11 bases between the two ends. The germline V gene has CDR1 LGHNA and CDR2 YSLEER. The CDR3 totals 13 residues. The chain's CDR3 is CASSQDLAGLQYF. The CDR3 DNA reads TGCGCCAGCAGCCAAGATTTGGCAGGCCTTCAGTACTTC.

The chain couples TRBV12-3 or TRBV12-4 to TRBJ2-3; 7 bases match TRBD2. J lost 4 bases, V lost 3 bases, and 4 bases had no gene match. CDR3 length: 14 residues. The CDR3 coding sequence is TGTGCCAGCAGTTTCTTTGCGGGGGCAGATACGCAGTATTTT. It specifies CASSFFAGADTQYF.

This clonotype was picked up a small number of times. The chain uses TRBV3-1 and TRBJ2-7; a possible D gene is TRBD1 (6 bases). Germline V lookup: CDR1 LGHDT, CDR2 YNNKEL (reference sequence). The length of the CDR3 is 15 residues. Trimming stripped 5 bases from V and 2 bases from J, with 16 bases between. The CDR3 region is CASSLGQPLPYEQYF. The CDR3 nucleotides read TGTGCCAGCAGCTTGGGACAACCTCTTCCCTACGAGCAGTACTTC.

This clonotype was picked up many times. The chain combines TRBV29-1 with TRBJ2-7; D not certain. The CDR3 is 11 amino acids. V shed 4 bases and J shed 7 bases, with 11 bases lying between them. CDR1 is SQVTM and CDR2 is ANQGSEA in the germline V gene. Written as DNA, the CDR3 is TGCAGCGTTGGGGCAGCCGGGGAGCAGTACTTC. As protein: CSVGAAGEQYF.

This clonotype has only a few counts. The CDR3 region is CSVVINTGGYYGYTF. CDR3 in DNA: TGCAGCGTAGTAATCAATACAGGGGGCTACTATGGCTACACCTTC. This rearrangement joins TRBV29-1 to TRBJ1-2; the match to TRBD1 covers 9 bases. The CDR3 covers 15 residues. Germline V gene lookup returns CDR1 SQVTM and CDR2 ANQGSEA. The V gene end was trimmed by 6 bases and the J gene end by 3 bases; junction bases not matched to a gene: 11.

J is TRBJ2-2 and V is TRBV6-6; D ambiguous. Trimming removed 8 bases from V and 0 bases from J, with 10 bases in between. CDR3 size: 14 residues. CDR1 is MNHNY, CDR2 SVGAGI, per germline (reference sequence). This chain's CDR3 is CASGQSANTGELFF. The CDR3 nucleotides read TGTGCCAGCGGGCAGTCAGCGAACACCGGGGAGCTGTTTTTT.

The chain has TRBV5-1 and TRBJ2-1; tentatively, D is TRBD1 (6 bases). The CDR3 contains 13 residues. The V end lost 5 bases, the J end lost 9 bases, and 15 bases lay between the germline ends. The germline gives CDR1 SGHRS, CDR2 YFSETQ. CDR3 nucleotides: TGCGCCAGCAGTTGGGTTAGGGGGACTGAGCAGTTCTTC. Translated: CASSWVRGTEQFF.

A remark on this clonotype: Its ends do not fully match the called genes, so a read error is possible. This sequence joins TRBV28 and TRBJ2-3; TRBD1 aligns across 8 bases. CDR3 length equals 20 residues. Germline V lookup: CDR1 MDHEN, CDR2 SYDVKM. CDR3 loop: CACRLTPAHTTGVGSDTQYF. For the CDR3, the DNA is TGTGCCTGCAGGTTAACGCCCGCCCACACGACAGGGGTGGGTTCAGATACGCAGTATTTT.

V usage is TRBV3-1 and J usage is TRBJ2-5; unclear D gene. Trimming took off 8 bases at V and 5 bases at J, with 9 bases between the two ends. This CDR3 comprises 11 residues. CDR1 and CDR2 from the germline V gene are LGHDT and YNNKEL (reference sequence). CDR3 DNA: TGTGCCAGCGGAAAAGTGGAGACCCAGTACTTC. Amino acids: CASGKVETQYF.

The genes are TRBV5-1 and TRBJ2-7; no clear D gene. This CDR3 contains 15 residues. V shed 0 bases and J shed 2 bases, with 12 bases lying between them. Germline V CDR1 and CDR2: SGHRS, YFSETQ. CDR3 sequence (DNA): TGCGCCAGCAGCTTGGGAAGTGAATCCACCTACGAGCAGTACTTC. As protein: CASSLGSESTYEQYF.

This clonotype has only a few counts. The CDR3 region is CSVEGNEKLFF. The CDR3 nucleotides read TGCAGCGTTGAGGGAAATGAAAAACTGTTTTTT. The V call is TRBV29-1, the J call TRBJ1-4; D not certain. V shed 3 bases and J shed 5 bases, with 4 bases lying between them. Germline CDR1 and CDR2: SQVTM and ANQGSEA. There are 11 residues in the CDR3.

In this sample, this clonotype turned up a few times. The rearrangement joins TRBV5-6 to TRBJ2-1, with D unclear. Germline CDR1 is SGHDT and CDR2 is YYEEEE. Trimming pared 4 bases from V and 0 bases from J, leaving 5 bases between. The CDR3 is 13 amino acids. The CDR3 reads CASSRVSYNEQFF. The CDR3 DNA sequence: TGTGCCAGCAGCCGGGTCTCCTACAATGAGCAGTTCTTC.

This clonotype was counted many times. In DNA form, the CDR3 reads TGTGCCAGCCGCCCAGCCGTGCTCCCCTACGAGCAGTACTTC. Translated, it gives CASRPAVLPYEQYF. The rearrangement links TRBV7-8 to TRBJ2-7; D is uncertain. Germline CDR1 SGHVS, CDR2 FQNEAQ. The CDR3 runs 14 residues. With 8 bases removed from V and 2 bases from J, the gap between germline ends came to 16 bases.

This rearrangement joins TRBV5-1 to TRBJ1-1; possible D gene TRBD1, 5 bases. This CDR3 has 15 residues. Per the germline V gene, CDR1 is SGHRS and CDR2 is YFSETQ. V dropped 0 bases and J dropped 0 bases, with 9 bases sitting between them. CDR3 region: CASSLADSLNTEAFF. The CDR3 DNA is TGCGCCAGCAGCTTGGCAGACAGTTTGAACACTGAAGCTTTCTTT.

This sequence joins TRBV7-9 and TRBJ1-2; TRBD1 agrees at 8 bases. Trimming at V came to 1 base and at J to 6 bases, leaving 10 bases not matched to a gene. The CDR3 is 16 residues long. Germline V gives CDR1 SEHNR, CDR2 FQNEAQ (reference sequence). CDR3 residues: CASSLVPRGRINGYTF. The DNA of the CDR3 is TGTGCCAGCAGCTTAGTGCCCAGGGGGCGAATTAATGGCTACACCTTC.

Concerning this clonotype itself: The CDR3 does not end in the conserved phenylalanine or tryptophan, so this is likely a read error. The J gene is TRBJ1-1, the V gene TRBV5-6, with a possible D match to TRBD1 (5 bases). CDR1 SGHDT and CDR2 YYEEEE come from the germline V gene. Trimming removed 3 bases at V and 3 bases at J, with 12 bases between. This CDR3 has 14 residues. The CDR3 protein is CASSSPGGDTEAFC. The CDR3 bases are TGTGCCAGCAGCTCCCCCGGAGGGGACACTGAAGCTTTCTGT.

The chain employs TRBV11-2 and TRBJ2-5; possible D gene TRBD2, 5 bases. This CDR3 is 14 amino acids long. Deletions cut 3 bases from V and 6 bases from J, with 14 bases between. Germline V lookup: CDR1 SGHAT, CDR2 FQNNGV. The CDR3 spells CASSFVGGFKTQYF. The CDR3, as DNA: TGTGCCAGCAGCTTCGTCGGAGGCTTTAAGACCCAGTACTTC.

The chain has TRBV5-4 and TRBJ2-5; TRBD2 aligns across 8 bases. CDR3 size: 16 residues. The germline CDR1 and CDR2 sequences are SGHNT and YYREEE (reference sequence). The trim removed 4 bases at V and 0 bases at J, leaving 8 bases unmatched. For the CDR3, the DNA is TGTGCCAGCAGCCGTGGACTAGCTGAGTACCAAGAGACCCAGTACTTC. This gives the protein CASSRGLAEYQETQYF. The full variable domain, with the rest looked up from reference TRBV5-4 and TRBJ2-5, is ETGVTQSPTHLIKTRGQQVTLRCSSQSGHNTVSWYQQALGQGPQFIFQYYREEENGRGNFPPRFSGLQFPNYSSELNVNALELDDSALYLCASSRGLAEYQETQYFGPGTRLLVL.

In this sample, this clonotype turned up once. This chain connects TRBV7-2 to TRBJ2-7; maybe TRBD1 (5 bases). Between the trimmed V and J ends, which lost 5 bases and 4 bases, there was a span of 18 bases. The CDR3 runs 15 residues. Germline loops: CDR1 SGHTA, CDR2 FQGNSA. The CDR3 DNA reads as TGTGCCAGCAGCCCTTTTGGCAGGGTGGTTTACGAGCAGTACTTC. Translation: CASSPFGRVVYEQYF.

This CDR3 reads CASSHLGEAKNIQYF. In DNA, the CDR3 is TGCGCCAGCAGCCACCTGGGGGAGGCCAAAAACATTCAGTACTTC. The chain recombines TRBV4-3 with TRBJ2-7, with D possibly called TRBD1 or TRBD2 (5 bases each). The end of the DNA is better explained by TRBJ2-4, so the J call may be wrong. The CDR3 contains 15 residues. CDR1 and CDR2 from the germline V gene are LGHNA and YSLEER.